This TCR beta chain was retrieved from a study of blood T cell repertoires in COVID-19. Background on the study: From T cells, B-cell-depleted T cells, or PBMCs came the material, which was cDNA or gDNA.

V trimming: 6 bases; J trimming: 12 bases; junction bases outside the gene matches: 15. CDR1 and CDR2 (germline): SGHTA, FQGNSA. The CDR3 length is 15 residues. Libraries were prepared by immunoSEQ multiplex PCR; TCRdb keeps only in-frame clonotypes and omits some of them. Of tens of thousands of clones in the sample, approximately 92% were seen once. This chain uses TRBV7-2 with TRBJ2-1; 9 bases align to TRBD2. This TCR was sampled from a human donor in a cohort sampled during active COVID-19. The source material was peripheral blood. The CDR3 loop reads CASSPLAGPTGGQFF. DNA of the CDR3: TGTGCCAGCAGTCCTCTAGCGGGACCTACGGGGGGGCAGTTCTTC.